This TCR beta chain was found in a study of cytomegalovirus exposure and HLA in healthy donors. Whole-study findings and limits: Being indistinguishable, some V segments were excluded, TRBV6-2 and TRBV6-3 among them. Several of the most significant clusters were apparently associated with common viral pathogens in a later analysis. Rarity characterized most TCR sequences, yet some public TCRs appeared in many donors.

Points on this clone: The antigen is undetermined. Other DNA sequences within the sample encode an identical CDR3.

Both 60 Vbeta primers and 13 Jbeta primers went into the PCR. Repertoires were generated with immunoSEQ multiplex PCR, while TCRdb's copy carries only in-frame clones and drops some. The sample has around 120,000 clones, roughly 72% seen once; the top ten hold roughly 1.9%. The length of the CDR3 is 13 residues. V lost 6 bases and J lost 0; bases outside the gene matches: 2. From germline, CDR1 is SQVTM and CDR2 ANQGSEA. This TCR derives from a woman in her forties or fifties in good health and CMV-seronegative. The chain recombines TRBV29-1 with TRBJ1-1, with 9 nucleotides matching TRBD1. Sequencing was done on a sample of PBMCs. The CDR3, as DNA: TGCAGCGTCGACAGGGGGATGAACACTGAAGCTTTCTTT. Translated: CSVDRGMNTEAFF.